This entry describes one TCR beta chain. Its target is unknown. The record originates from a study of T cell responses to AZD1222 COVID-19 vaccine. Study results and caveats: Clonal diversity may have been underestimated, and the donors were mostly white British, with more females than males. No day 14 peak samples; only post-peak repertoires were characterized. Seropositive AZD1222 recipients at baseline numbered only five or six. Dominant at 160-218 and 743-854, vaccine-associated CD4 TCRs also spanned spike.

Trimming removed 0 bases at V and 5 bases at J, with 14 bases between. Germline V gene lookup returns CDR1 SGHNT and CDR2 YYREEE (reference sequence). The CDR3 length is 15 residues. The protocol was immunoSEQ multiplex PCR, while the TCRdb copy is restricted to in-frame clones and leaves out a portion. The table shows tens of thousands of clones, with 86% occurring only once. V gene TRBV5-4 combines with J gene TRBJ1-1; D gene uncertain. This sequence was found in an adult who received the AZD1222 COVID-19 vaccine. The specimen comprised peripheral blood, sampled 28 days after the second AZD1222 dose. The chain's CDR3 is CASSLVARGSTEAFF. The CDR3 bases are TGTGCCAGCAGCTTGGTGGCGCGGGGTAGTACTGAAGCTTTCTTT. Complete variable domain (other parts from reference TRBV5-4 and TRBJ1-1): ETGVTQSPTHLIKTRGQQVTLRCSSQSGHNTVSWYQQALGQGPQFIFQYYREEENGRGNFPPRFSGLQFPNYSSELNVNALELDDSALYLCASSLVARGSTEAFFGQGTRLTVV.